The next 4 T cell receptor beta chains were all read from a single sample in a study of HIV-infected patients and healthy controls. cDNA was made from about 500 ng RNA using alpha and beta constant primers. Using multiplexing indices, alpha and beta chain libraries were generated apart by chain-specific third strand synthesis. In TCRdb, the 5' RACE reads were re-called with MiXCR into one record per CDR3 protein. The sample records around 8,800 distinct CDR3 sequences, roughly 7% being singletons. Whole blood was used without fractionation, so all unsorted peripheral T cells were included. Sequenced material: blood, taken before antiretroviral therapy. The receptor source for this set is an adult with HIV infection.

In this sample, this clonotype turned up a few times. The V gene is TRBV5-1, the J gene TRBJ2-7; the D is unclear. V was pared by 0 bases and J by 7 bases, with 5 bases between. CDR1 and CDR2 (germline): SGHRS, YFSETQ. The CDR3 sequence is 11 residues long. CDR3 sequence: CASSLEGEQYF. CDR3 in DNA: TGCGCCAGCAGCTTGGAAGGGGAGCAGTACTTC. Full variable domain (outside the CDR3, taken from reference TRBV5-1 and TRBJ2-7): KAGVTQTPRYLIKTRGQQVTLSCSPISGHRSVSWYQQTPGQGLQFLFEYFSETQRNKGNFPGRFSGRQFSNSRSEMNVSTLELGDSALYLCASSLEGEQYFGPGTRLTVT.

By share, this clonotype ranks as medium-sized (0.01 to 0.1%). The chain combines TRBV2 with TRBJ1-5; D gene uncertain. This CDR3 is built from 13 residues. Looked up from germline, CDR1 is SNHLY and CDR2 is FYNNEI. V lost 3 bases, J lost 6 bases, and 9 bases lay in between. The CDR3, as DNA: TGTGCCAGCAGTGAGGAAGGGATTCAGCCCCAGCATTTT. This codes for CASSEEGIQPQHF.

This clonotype has a count of ten or more. It is unclear where the CDR3 begins or ends on the DNA, so no DNA is shown, and the CDR3 is as TCRdb lists it. V is TRBV2 and J is TRBJ2-3; the table gives TRBD1 as D, unverified against the DNA. Per germline, CDR1 SNHLY and CDR2 FYNNEI. The CDR3 numbers 13 amino acids, ends counted. The CDR3: CASTSGGTDTQYF.

Relative to its sample, this clonotype is medium-sized (0.01 to 0.1%). The chain employs TRBV2 and TRBJ2-4; the match to TRBD1 covers 9 bases. V lost 6 bases and J lost 0; bases outside the gene matches: 3. The CDR3 has 15 amino acids. Germline values: CDR1 SNHLY, CDR2 FYNNEI. For the CDR3, the DNA is TGTGCCAGCAGCGGGACAGGGCTAGCCAAAAACATTCAGTACTTC. This sequence encodes CASSGTGLAKNIQYF.